Each of the 10 T cell receptor beta chains below was sequenced from the same sample in a study of blood T cell repertoires in COVID-19. Only in-frame clones appear in the TCRdb table, and some are missing; sequencing was by immunoSEQ multiplex PCR. The repertoire has 140,000 or so clones, about 80% of them found once; the top ten carry approximately 9.2%. Sequenced: PBMCs or T cells enriched from blood (not recorded which). The receptors come from a man in his forties or fifties who had recovered from COVID-19.

V and J are TRBV6-1 and TRBJ1-6; D possibly corresponds to TRBD1 (6 bases). The V gene lost 2 bases and the J gene lost 0 bases, with 8 bases spanning the gap. The CDR3 consists of 16 residues. Germline V gene data show CDR1 as MNHNS and CDR2 as SASEGT. CDR3 coding DNA: TGTGCCAGCAGTGAACAGGGGAGCTCCTATAATTCACCCCTCCACTTT. Protein sequence: CASSEQGSSYNSPLHF.

This clone was picked up one time. The chain links TRBV20-1 to TRBJ1-1; D remains unclear. V dropped 3 bases and J dropped 4 bases, with 6 bases sitting between them. CDR1 is DFQATT and CDR2 is SNEGSKA in the germline V gene (reference sequence). The CDR3 is 11 amino acids. CDR3 nucleotide sequence: TGCAGTGCTAGTCGTAGCACTGAAGCTTTCTTT. Amino acid sequence: CSASRSTEAFF.

This clone appeared many times. V gene TRBV5-1 combines with J gene TRBJ2-7; the match to TRBD1 covers 7 bases. V was clipped by 4 bases and J by 0 bases; unmatched bases: 7. Germline CDR1 is SGHRS and CDR2 is YFSETQ. This CDR3 region has 15 residues. CDR3 protein: CASSRDRISSYEQYF. The CDR3 region has the DNA TGCGCCAGCAGCCGGGACAGAATATCCTCCTACGAGCAGTACTTC.

Here the CDR3 reads CASSQDRVETQYF. In DNA form, the CDR3 reads TGCGCCAGCAGCCAAGACAGGGTAGAGACCCAGTACTTC. This chain connects TRBV4-1 to TRBJ2-5; the D gene is possibly TRBD1 (5 bases). Germline CDR1 MGHRA, CDR2 YSYEKL. V lost 0 bases and J lost 4, with 6 bases in between. This CDR3 contains 13 residues.

The rearrangement joins TRBV19 to TRBJ1-2; 8 positions agree with TRBD1. Germline loops: CDR1 LNHDA, CDR2 SQIVND (reference sequence). V shed 4 bases and J 4 bases; nucleotides not matched to a gene: 5. The CDR3 totals 14 residues. CDR3 coding DNA: TGTGCCAGTAGTAGTTCGGACAGGGCCTATGGCTACACCTTC. It codes for CASSSSDRAYGYTF.

V usage is TRBV2 and J usage is TRBJ1-1; 7 positions match TRBD1. The trim removed 7 bases at V and 3 bases at J, leaving 8 bases unmatched. CDR3 length: 14 residues. Germline-derived CDR1 and CDR2 are SNHLY and FYNNEI. The CDR3 nucleotides read TGTGCCAGCATTACTACAGGGGCCTACACTGAAGCTTTCTTT. It specifies CASITTGAYTEAFF.

This rearrangement joins TRBV19 to TRBJ1-5; perhaps TRBD1 as D (5 bases). The CDR3 contains 16 residues. CDR1 is LNHDA and CDR2 is SQIVND in the germline V gene (reference sequence). The V and J ends lost 4 bases and 2 bases respectively, with 15 bases between them. The CDR3 DNA sequence: TGTGCCAGTAGTACCCAGGGTCGGGGGGGCAATCAGCCCCAGCATTTT. Its protein product is CASSTQGRGGNQPQHF.

This clone was counted only a few times. J is TRBJ1-1 and V is TRBV3-1 (or the pseudogene TRBV3-2), with TRBD1 matching over 9 bases. The CDR3 runs 15 residues. V lost 5 bases, J lost 6 bases, and 10 bases stayed unmatched. Germline CDR1 and CDR2: LGHDT and YNNKEL (reference sequence). CDR3 residues: CASSVNSGTGPEAFF. The DNA of the CDR3 is TGTGCCAGCAGCGTCAACTCCGGGACAGGGCCTGAAGCTTTCTTT.

V usage is TRBV7-2 and J usage is TRBJ1-6; TRBD1 matches 8 bases. Trimming took 4 bases from V and 3 from J; bases not matched to a gene: 2. CDR3 size: 15 residues. Germline V gene sequence: CDR1 SGHTA, CDR2 FQGNSA. CDR3 loop: CASSSGQDYNSPLHF. DNA of the CDR3: TGTGCCAGCAGCTCGGGACAGGACTATAATTCACCCCTCCACTTT.

As concerns this clone: One end of the junction is discordant with germline, which a read error may explain. As DNA, the CDR3 is TGCAGCGTAGAAGATGCGCGTGGAAAACTGTTTTTT. Protein: CSVEDARGKLFF. The V call is TRBV29-1, the J call TRBJ1-4; D gene unclear. The CDR3 extends over 12 amino acids. The germline CDR1 and CDR2 sequences are SQVTM and ANQGSEA. The full variable domain, in which reference TRBV29-1 and TRBJ1-4 provide the parts outside the CDR3, is SAVISQKPSRDICQRGTSLTIQCQVDSQVTMMFWYRQQPGQSLTLIATANQGSEATYESGFVIDKFPISRPNLTFSTLTVSNMSPEDSSIYLCSVEDARGKLFFGSGTQLSVL.